The present T cell receptor beta chain was sequenced within a study of cytomegalovirus exposure and HLA in healthy donors. Study-level background: Around 78 million unique TCR sequences came from HLA-typed donors in an early release.

This clone was observed once. Germline CDR1 MNHNY, CDR2 SVGAGI (reference sequence). The ends lost 5 bases at V and 8 bases at J; junction bases unmatched: 5. The CDR3 runs 12 residues. PCR employed 60 Vbeta and 13 Jbeta primers. Data came from immunoSEQ multiplex PCR; TCRdb stores just in-frame clones and leaves some out. The sample includes 100,000 to 140,000 clones, around three quarters of them seen just once. The gene calls are TRBV6-6 and TRBJ1-2; 7 bases are shared with TRBD1. The clonotype was recovered from a male donor in good health and CMV-seronegative. Source material: PBMCs. The CDR3 spells CASSGTERGYTF. The CDR3 DNA follows: TGTGCCAGCAGTGGGACAGAGCGAGGCTACACCTTC.